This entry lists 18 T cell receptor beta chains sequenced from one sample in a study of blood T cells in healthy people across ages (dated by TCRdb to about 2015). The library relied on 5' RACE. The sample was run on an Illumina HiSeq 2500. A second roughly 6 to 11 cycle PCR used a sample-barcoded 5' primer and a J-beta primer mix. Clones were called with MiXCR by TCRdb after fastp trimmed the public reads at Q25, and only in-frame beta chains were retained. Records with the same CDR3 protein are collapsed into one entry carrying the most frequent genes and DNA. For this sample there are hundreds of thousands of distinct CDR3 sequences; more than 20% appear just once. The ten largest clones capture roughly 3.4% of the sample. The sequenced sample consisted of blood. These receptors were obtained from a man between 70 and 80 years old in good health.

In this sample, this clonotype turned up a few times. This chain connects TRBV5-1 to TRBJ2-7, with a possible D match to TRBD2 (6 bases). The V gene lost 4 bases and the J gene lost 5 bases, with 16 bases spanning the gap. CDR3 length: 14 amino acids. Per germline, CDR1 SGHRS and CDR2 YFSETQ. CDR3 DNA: TGCGCCAGCAGCAACAGCTCGGGAGTCCACGAGCAGTACTTC. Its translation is CASSNSSGVHEQYF.

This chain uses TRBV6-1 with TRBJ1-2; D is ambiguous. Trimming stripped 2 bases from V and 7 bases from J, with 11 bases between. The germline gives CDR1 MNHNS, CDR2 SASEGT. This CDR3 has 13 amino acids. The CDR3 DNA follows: TGTGCCAGCAGTGAATCGGACGTTGTTGGCTACACCTTC. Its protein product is CASSESDVVGYTF.

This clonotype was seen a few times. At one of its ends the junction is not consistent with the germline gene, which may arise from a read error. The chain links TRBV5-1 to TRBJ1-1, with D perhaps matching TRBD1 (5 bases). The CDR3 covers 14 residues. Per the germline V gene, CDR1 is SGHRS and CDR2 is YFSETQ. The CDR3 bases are TGCGCCAGCAGCGAGGGACCCCTGAACACCGAAGCTTTCTTT. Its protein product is CASSEGPLNTEAFF.

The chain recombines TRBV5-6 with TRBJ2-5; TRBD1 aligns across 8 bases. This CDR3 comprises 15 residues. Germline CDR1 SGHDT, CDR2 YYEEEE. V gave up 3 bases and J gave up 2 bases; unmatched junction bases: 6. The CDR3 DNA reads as TGTGCCAGCAGCTCGACAGGGGTGAGACAAGAGACCCAGTACTTC. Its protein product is CASSSTGVRQETQYF.

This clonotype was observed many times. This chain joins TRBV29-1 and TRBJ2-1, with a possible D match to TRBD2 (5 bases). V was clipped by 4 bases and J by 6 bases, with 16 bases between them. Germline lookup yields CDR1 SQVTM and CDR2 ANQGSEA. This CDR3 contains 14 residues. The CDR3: CSVASGPRPNEQFF. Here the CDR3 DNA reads TGCAGCGTTGCGAGCGGTCCCAGGCCCAATGAGCAGTTCTTC.

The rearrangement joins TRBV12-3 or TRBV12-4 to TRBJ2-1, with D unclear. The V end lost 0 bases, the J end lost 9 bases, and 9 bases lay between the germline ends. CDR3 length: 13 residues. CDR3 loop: CASSLAIDAEQFF. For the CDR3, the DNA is TGTGCCAGCAGTTTAGCGATCGACGCTGAGCAGTTCTTC.

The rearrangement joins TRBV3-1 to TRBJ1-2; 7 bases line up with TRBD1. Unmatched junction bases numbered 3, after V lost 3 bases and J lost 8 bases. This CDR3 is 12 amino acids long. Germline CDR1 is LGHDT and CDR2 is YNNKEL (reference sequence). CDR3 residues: CASSQTGMGYTF. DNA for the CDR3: TGTGCCAGCAGCCAGACAGGGATGGGCTACACCTTC. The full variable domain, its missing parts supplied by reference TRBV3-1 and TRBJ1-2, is DTAVSQTPKYLVTQMGNDKSIKCEQNLGHDTMYWYKQDSKKFLKIMFSYNNKELIINETVPNRFSPKSPDKAHLNLHINSLELGDSAVYFCASSQTGMGYTFGSGTRLTVV.

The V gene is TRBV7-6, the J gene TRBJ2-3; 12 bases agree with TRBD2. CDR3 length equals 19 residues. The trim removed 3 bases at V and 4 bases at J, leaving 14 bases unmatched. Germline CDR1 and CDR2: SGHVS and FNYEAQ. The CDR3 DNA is TGTGCCAGCAGCTTGGGACTAGCGGGTCTAAGAGTGGGCCCAGATACGCAGTATTTT. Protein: CASSLGLAGLRVGPDTQYF.

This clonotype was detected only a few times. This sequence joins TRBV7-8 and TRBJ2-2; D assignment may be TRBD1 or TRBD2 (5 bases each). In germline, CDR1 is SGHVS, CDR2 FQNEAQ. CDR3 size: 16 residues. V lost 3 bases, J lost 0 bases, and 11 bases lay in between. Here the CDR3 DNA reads TGTGCCAGCAGCTTGGGGGACGTTACGAACACCGGGGAGCTGTTTTTT. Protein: CASSLGDVTNTGELFF.

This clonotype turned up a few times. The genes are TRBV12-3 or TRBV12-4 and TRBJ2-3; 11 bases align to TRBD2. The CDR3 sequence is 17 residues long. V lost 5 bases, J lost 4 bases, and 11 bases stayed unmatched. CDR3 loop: CASSVLSGRAWSDTQYF. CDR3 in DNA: TGTGCCAGCAGTGTTCTTAGCGGGAGGGCCTGGTCAGATACGCAGTATTTT.

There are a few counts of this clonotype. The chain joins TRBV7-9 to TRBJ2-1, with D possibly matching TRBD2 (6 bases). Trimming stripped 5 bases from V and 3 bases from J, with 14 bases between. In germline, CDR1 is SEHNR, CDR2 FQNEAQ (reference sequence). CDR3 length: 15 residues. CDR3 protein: CASSPSGGIYNEQFF. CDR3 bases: TGTGCCAGCAGCCCGAGTGGAGGGATCTACAATGAGCAGTTCTTC. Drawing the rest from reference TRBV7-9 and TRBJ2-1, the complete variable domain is DTGVSQNPRHKITKRGQNVTFRCDPISEHNRLYWYRQTLGQGPEFLTYFQNEAQLEKSRLLSDRFSAERPKGSFSTLEIQRTEQGDSAMYLCASSPSGGIYNEQFFGPGTRLTVL.

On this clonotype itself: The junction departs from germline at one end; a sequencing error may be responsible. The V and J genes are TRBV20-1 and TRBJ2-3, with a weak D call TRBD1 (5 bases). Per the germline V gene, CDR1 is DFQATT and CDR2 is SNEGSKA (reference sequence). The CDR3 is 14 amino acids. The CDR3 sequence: CSARAAISTGTQYF. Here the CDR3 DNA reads TGCAGTGCTAGAGCCGCGATTTCCACAGGTACGCAGTATTTT.

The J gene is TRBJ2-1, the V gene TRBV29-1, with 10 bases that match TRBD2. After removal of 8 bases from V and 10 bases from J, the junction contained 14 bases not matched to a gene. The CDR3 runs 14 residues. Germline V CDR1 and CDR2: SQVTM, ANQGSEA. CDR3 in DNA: TGCAGCCTTCCGAGGCTAGCGGGAGAGACCGAGCAGTTCTTC. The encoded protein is CSLPRLAGETEQFF.

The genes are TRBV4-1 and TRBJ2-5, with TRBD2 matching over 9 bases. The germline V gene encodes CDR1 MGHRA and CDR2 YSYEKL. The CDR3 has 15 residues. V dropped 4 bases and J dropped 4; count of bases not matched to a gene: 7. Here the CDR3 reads CASSPLAGAVETQYF. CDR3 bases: TGCGCCAGCAGCCCCTTAGCGGGAGCGGTAGAGACCCAGTACTTC.

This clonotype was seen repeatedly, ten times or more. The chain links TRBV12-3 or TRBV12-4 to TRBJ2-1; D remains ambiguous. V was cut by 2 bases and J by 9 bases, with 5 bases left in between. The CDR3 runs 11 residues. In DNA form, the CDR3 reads TGTGCCAGCAGTTTACGAGTTGAGCAGTTCTTC. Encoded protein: CASSLRVEQFF.

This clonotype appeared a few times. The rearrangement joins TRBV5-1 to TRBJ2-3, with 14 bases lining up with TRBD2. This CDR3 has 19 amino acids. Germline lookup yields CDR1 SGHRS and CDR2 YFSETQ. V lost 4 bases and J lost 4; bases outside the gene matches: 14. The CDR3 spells CASSPWTSGGTFAPDTQYF. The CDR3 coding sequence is TGCGCCAGCAGCCCGTGGACTAGCGGGGGGACATTTGCCCCAGATACGCAGTATTTT.

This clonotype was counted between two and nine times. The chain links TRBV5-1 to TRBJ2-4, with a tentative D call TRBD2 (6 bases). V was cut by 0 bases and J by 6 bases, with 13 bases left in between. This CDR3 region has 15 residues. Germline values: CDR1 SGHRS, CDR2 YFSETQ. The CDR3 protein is CASSLDGSPGNIQYF. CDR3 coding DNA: TGCGCCAGCAGCTTGGACGGGAGTCCGGGAAACATTCAGTACTTC.

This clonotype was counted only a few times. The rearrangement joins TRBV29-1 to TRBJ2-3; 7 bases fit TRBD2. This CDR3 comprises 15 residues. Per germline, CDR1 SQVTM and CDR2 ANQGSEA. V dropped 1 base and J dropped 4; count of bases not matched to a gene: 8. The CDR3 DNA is TGCAGCGTTGAAGGGTCCCAGCGGGGCCCAGATACGCAGTATTTT. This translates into CSVEGSQRGPDTQYF.